This T cell receptor (beta chain) came from a study of shared clonotypes between healthy human individuals. Study at large: A donor's plate count was three for CD4 naive and three for CD4 memory; CD8 naive had two and CD8 memory one. Regarding the study as a whole: Rarefaction indicated that sorted-subset sequencing remained incomplete although depth was large.

About this clone itself: Its antigen is unknown. At the DNA level, this CDR3 is encoded by other sequences in the same sample as well.

The input for sorted-subset replicate PCRs was roughly 180 ng DNA, tens of thousands of T cell genomes. Here immunoSEQ multiplex PCR was the method, and the copy in TCRdb shows in-frame clones only, minus some. The sample lists 1.4 million to 1.5 million clones, roughly 96% occurring once. The CDR3 runs 13 residues. V dropped 4 bases and J dropped 1; count of bases not matched to a gene: 1. Germline assignment: CDR1 SGHRS and CDR2 YFSETQ. Partitioning of CD4+ cells yielded a CD45RA+ naive subset and a CD45RA-negative memory subset. Sequenced input: naive CD4+ T cells sorted from blood. Subset defined: CD45RA+ positively selected. The receptor was derived from a man in his thirties or forties in good health. The chain combines TRBV5-1 with TRBJ2-5; 7 bases fit TRBD1. DNA of the CDR3: TGCGCCAGCAGCAGGGACAGCCAAGAGACCCAGTACTTC. Protein sequence: CASSRDSQETQYF.